Below are 21 T cell receptor beta chains sequenced from a single sample in a study of beta chain features in type 1 diabetes. Broader study findings: Type 1 diabetes patients had TCRB CDR3s that were shorter (moderately but significantly so) in all four CD4+ subsets.

Expressed TCRB transcripts were sequenced, since all the RNA that had been isolated was reverse transcribed. Repertoires were generated with immunoSEQ multiplex PCR, while TCRdb's copy carries only in-frame clones and drops some. The sample records hundreds of thousands of clones, around 13% being singletons. Their recognized antigens are unknown. The sequencing input was naive CD4+ T cells from blood. These receptors all stem from a woman younger than 35 with type 1 diabetes.

CDR3 coding DNA: TGTGCCAGCCGAATAGCGGGGGGTTTCAATGAGCAGTTCTTC. Translation gives CASRIAGGFNEQFF. The rearrangement joins TRBV5-4 to TRBJ2-1; 10 nucleotides align to TRBD2. This CDR3 has 14 residues. V was pared by 7 bases and J by 6 bases, with 7 bases of the junction left unmatched. Germline loops: CDR1 SGHNT, CDR2 YYREEE (reference sequence).

The V and J genes are TRBV9 and TRBJ2-3; D remains ambiguous. Germline CDR1 and CDR2: SGDLS and YYNGEE. The CDR3 has 14 residues. V was pared by 0 bases and J by 4 bases, with 9 bases between. CDR3 loop: CASSVATVSDTQYF. Written as DNA, the CDR3 is TGTGCCAGCAGCGTAGCTACCGTCTCAGATACGCAGTATTTT. Supplemented by reference TRBV9 and TRBJ2-3, the full variable domain reads DSGVTQTPKHLITATGQRVTLRCSPRSGDLSVYWYQQSLDQGLQFLIQYYNGEERAKGNILERFSAQQFPDLHSELNLSSLELGDSALYFCASSVATVSDTQYFGPGTRLTVL.

This clone showed up just a few times. The chain employs TRBV30 and TRBJ1-1; D is unclear. The CDR3 is made up of 14 amino acids. V was cut by 4 bases and J by 1 base, with 13 bases left in between. Per the germline V gene, CDR1 is GTSNPN and CDR2 is SVGIG (reference sequence). This chain's CDR3 is CAWKRGTENTEAFF. CDR3 bases: TGTGCCTGGAAACGGGGAACAGAGAACACTGAAGCTTTCTTT.

This clone has only a few counts. The rearrangement uses TRBV7-8 and TRBJ2-7; TRBD1 might be the D (6 bases). Germline CDR1 reads SGHVS; CDR2 reads FQNEAQ. V lost 5 bases and J 2 bases, leaving 16 bases between the germline ends. This CDR3 spans 15 amino acids. This CDR3 is CASSPTRRTAYEQYF. The CDR3 region has the DNA TGTGCCAGCAGCCCAACTAGAAGGACAGCCTACGAGCAGTACTTC.

This clone came up a few times. The CDR3, as DNA: TGTGCCAGCACCCCAGCGGGGGCCCACTATGGCTACACCTTC. Translating gives CASTPAGAHYGYTF. The rearrangement uses TRBV7-8 and TRBJ1-2; weak D call: TRBD1 (6 bases). V lost 7 bases and J 3 bases, leaving 15 bases between the germline ends. CDR3 length: 14 amino acids. In germline, CDR1 is SGHVS, CDR2 FQNEAQ.

The chain combines TRBV6-4 with TRBJ2-3; D perhaps matches TRBD1 (5 bases). Trimming removed 2 bases at V and 2 bases at J, with 11 bases between. The V gene's germline CDR1 is MRHNA and CDR2 SNTAGT. This CDR3 spans 15 amino acids. The CDR3 DNA follows: TGTGCCAGCAGTGACCGGCCAGGGAACACAGATACGCAGTATTTT. Amino acid sequence: CASSDRPGNTDTQYF.

The chain employs TRBV4-3 and TRBJ1-1; D remains unclear. The germline V and J ends were trimmed by 0 bases and 0 bases, with 17 bases remaining between them. This CDR3 comprises 18 residues. CDR1 is LGHNA, CDR2 YSLEER, per germline. CDR3 sequence reads: CASSQDGFGADLNTEAFF. For the CDR3, the DNA is TGCGCCAGCAGCCAAGACGGGTTCGGTGCGGATTTGAACACTGAAGCTTTCTTT.

This clone was seen a handful of times. The rearrangement uses TRBV5-1 and TRBJ2-3; D may be TRBD2 (5 bases). Germline assignment: CDR1 SGHRS and CDR2 YFSETQ. Deletions cut 1 base from V and 2 bases from J, with 8 bases between. CDR3 length: 14 amino acids. CDR3 bases: TGCGCCAGCAGCTTGTCGGGGAACACAGATACGCAGTATTTT. As protein: CASSLSGNTDTQYF.

This clone was found a few times. V usage is TRBV6-5 and J usage is TRBJ2-1, with 14 bases lining up with TRBD2. The CDR3 extends over 15 amino acids. Germline CDR1 reads MNHEY; CDR2 reads SVGAGI. With 7 bases clipped from V and 10 bases from J, the junction kept 9 bases outside the gene matches. The CDR3 reads CASNPGLAGVWEQFF. The CDR3 bases are TGTGCCAGCAACCCGGGACTAGCGGGAGTTTGGGAGCAGTTCTTC.

In this sample, this clone turned up once. The chain couples TRBV28 to TRBJ2-1, with 13 bases identical to TRBD2. The CDR3 covers 23 residues. The V gene end was trimmed by 2 bases and the J gene end by 7 bases; junction bases not matched to a gene: 26. Germline CDR1 and CDR2: MDHEN and SYDVKM. Here the CDR3 reads CASSLPRTSGSGLESPVWNEQFF. The CDR3 bases are TGTGCCAGCAGTTTACCCCGGACTAGCGGGAGTGGGCTGGAATCCCCAGTCTGGAATGAGCAGTTCTTC.

This clone was seen a few times. The V and J genes are TRBV5-4 and TRBJ2-5, with D uncertain. The CDR3 extends over 13 amino acids. Trimming pared 7 bases from V and 5 bases from J, leaving 15 bases between. CDR1 SGHNT and CDR2 YYREEE come from the germline V gene (reference sequence). The DNA of the CDR3 is TGTGCCAGCCTGAAGGAGCCTCGCGAGACCCAGTACTTC. As protein: CASLKEPRETQYF.

J is TRBJ1-4 and V is TRBV23-1; no firm D call. TRBV23-1 is annotated as an ORF whose role is uncertain. V lost 0 bases and J lost 0, with 14 bases in between. The CDR3 loop spans 18 amino acids. The CDR3 protein is CASSQSSRHKATNEKLFF. DNA for the CDR3: TGCGCCAGCAGTCAATCCTCTCGACACAAAGCAACTAATGAAAAACTGTTTTTT.

In this sample, this clone turned up a few times. The rearrangement links TRBV7-2 to TRBJ2-7, with 13 bases aligning to TRBD2. This CDR3 spans 17 amino acids. V dropped 1 base and J dropped 5; count of bases not matched to a gene: 8. In germline, CDR1 is SGHTA, CDR2 FQGNSA. The CDR3 is CASSLVGLAGARNEQYF. CDR3 coding DNA: TGTGCCAGCAGCTTAGTCGGACTAGCGGGGGCACGCAACGAGCAGTACTTC.

There are a few counts of this clone. The chain employs TRBV9 and TRBJ1-4, with 7 nucleotides matching TRBD1. The junction had 4 bases not matched to a gene; V was cut back by 3 bases and J by 8 bases. Germline CDR1 and CDR2: SGDLS and YYNGEE. CDR3 length: 13 amino acids. CDR3 loop: CASSAGQEEKLFF. CDR3 in DNA: TGTGCCAGCAGCGCCGGACAGGAGGAAAAACTGTTTTTT.

The chain is built from TRBV28 and TRBJ2-1; 7 bases agree with TRBD2. CDR3 length: 15 residues. Germline trimming cut 3 bases from V and 10 bases from J; bases unmatched to any gene: 12. CDR1 is MDHEN and CDR2 is SYDVKM in the germline V gene. The CDR3 loop reads CASSFLTPAGDEQFF. CDR3 sequence (DNA): TGTGCCAGCAGTTTTTTGACACCCGCGGGGGACGAGCAGTTCTTC.

This clone was found a few times. The chain uses TRBV19 and TRBJ2-5; 9 bases map to TRBD1. The germline V gene encodes CDR1 LNHDA and CDR2 SQIVND (reference sequence). V dropped 7 bases and J dropped 4; count of bases not matched to a gene: 7. This CDR3 region has 14 residues. The CDR3 region has the DNA TGTGCCAGTACTAGACAGGGGGTAGGAGAGACCCAGTACTTC. Its translation is CASTRQGVGETQYF.

The V and J genes are TRBV9 and TRBJ2-3, with a possible D match to TRBD2 (6 bases). Germline V CDR1 and CDR2: SGDLS, YYNGEE. The CDR3 consists of 14 residues. V was pared by 1 base and J by 4 bases, with 10 bases between. In nucleotides, the CDR3 is TGTGCCAGCAGCGTAACGGGGGTCCCAGATACGCAGTATTTT. Translation: CASSVTGVPDTQYF. The whole variable domain, filled in from reference TRBV9 and TRBJ2-3, reads DSGVTQTPKHLITATGQRVTLRCSPRSGDLSVYWYQQSLDQGLQFLIQYYNGEERAKGNILERFSAQQFPDLHSELNLSSLELGDSALYFCASSVTGVPDTQYFGPGTRLTVL.

The gene calls are TRBV4-3 and TRBJ2-3; 13 positions agree with TRBD2. The junction had 8 bases not matched to a gene; V was cut back by 6 bases and J by 5 bases. The CDR3 contains 16 residues. Germline-derived CDR1 and CDR2 are LGHNA and YSLEER. The CDR3 protein is CASRDGLAGAQDTQYF. CDR3 sequence (DNA): TGCGCCAGCAGAGACGGACTAGCGGGGGCTCAAGATACGCAGTATTTT.

The CDR3 spells CASSSTGREETQYF. The CDR3 DNA reads as TGTGCCAGCAGCTCAACCGGGAGGGAAGAGACCCAGTACTTC. V gene TRBV5-4 combines with J gene TRBJ2-5; TRBD2 matches 8 bases. The CDR3 covers 14 residues. Trimming cost V 3 bases and J 3 bases; bases outside gene matches: 4. Germline CDR1 is SGHNT and CDR2 is YYREEE (reference sequence).

This clone was observed a few times. The V gene is TRBV13, the J gene TRBJ2-6; 12 bases line up with TRBD2. This CDR3 is built from 19 residues. V lost 5 bases and J lost 2; bases outside the gene matches: 10. Germline assignment: CDR1 PRHDT and CDR2 FYEKMQ (reference sequence). The CDR3, as DNA: TGTGCCAGCAGCGACCGGACTAGCGGGAAAGTAGCTGGGGCCAACGTCCTGACTTTC. This codes for CASSDRTSGKVAGANVLTF.

The V gene is TRBV27, the J gene TRBJ1-3, with D unresolved. Germline-derived CDR1 and CDR2 are MNHEY and SMNVEV (reference sequence). The CDR3 has 13 residues. The V and J ends lost 9 bases and 0 bases respectively, with 9 bases between them. The CDR3 nucleotides read TGTGCCAGTGCTACTGGCTCTGGAAACACCATATATTTT. The encoded protein is CASATGSGNTIYF.